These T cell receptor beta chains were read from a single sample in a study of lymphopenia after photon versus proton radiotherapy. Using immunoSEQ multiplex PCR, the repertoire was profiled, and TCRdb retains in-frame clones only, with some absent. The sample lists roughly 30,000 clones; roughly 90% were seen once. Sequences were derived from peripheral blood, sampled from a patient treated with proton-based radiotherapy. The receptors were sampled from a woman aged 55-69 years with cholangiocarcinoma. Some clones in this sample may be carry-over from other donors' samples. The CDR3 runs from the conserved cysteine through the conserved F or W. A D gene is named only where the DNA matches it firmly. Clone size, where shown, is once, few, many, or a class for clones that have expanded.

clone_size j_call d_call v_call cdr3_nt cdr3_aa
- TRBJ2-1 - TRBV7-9 TGTGCCAGCAGCTATAATGAGCAGTTCTTC CASSYNEQFF
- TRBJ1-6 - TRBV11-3 TGTGCCAGCAGCTTACGGGGGGACACATCACCCCTCCACTTT CASSLRGDTSPLHF
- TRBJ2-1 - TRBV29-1 TGCAGCGTTGACTTCATGGGAACCAATGAGCAGTTCTTC CSVDFMGTNEQFF
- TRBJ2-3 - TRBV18 TGTGCCAGCTCACCCCCACGGCGGGGGCCCCCTCAGGATACGCAGTATTTT CASSPPRRGPPQDTQYF
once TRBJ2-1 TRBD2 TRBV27 TGTGCCAGCAGTCCGGGACTAGCGGGGTATCTCTTC CASSPGLAGYLF
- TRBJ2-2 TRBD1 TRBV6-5 TGTGCCAGCAGTCACAGGGGTGGGGACACCGGGGAGCTGTTTTTT CASSHRGGDTGELFF
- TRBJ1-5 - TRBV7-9 TGTGCCAGCAGCCGCACGAGCGGATTCAATCAGCCCCAGCATTTT CASSRTSGFNQPQHF
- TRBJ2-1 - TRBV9 TGTGCCAGCAGCGTAGAAGCGCCGGAGAGCTCCTACAATGAGCAGTTCTTC CASSVEAPESSYNEQFF
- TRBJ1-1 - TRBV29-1 TGCAGCGTGGTGCCTGGGACGGCCGTACCGGAAGCTTTCTTT CSVVPGTAVPEAFF
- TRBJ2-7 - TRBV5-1 TGCGCCAGCAGCCAGGACACCAACTCCTACGAGCAGTACTTC CASSQDTNSYEQYF
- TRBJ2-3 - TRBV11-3 TGTGCCAGCAGCTCCTCGGGGGGCTCTATAGATACGCAGTATTTT CASSSSGGSIDTQYF
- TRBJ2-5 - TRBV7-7 TGTGCTAGCAGCTTAGCTGCCGGCCACAGAGAAGAGACCCAGTACTTC CASSLAAGHREETQYF
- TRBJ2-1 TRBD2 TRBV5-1 TGCGCCAGCAGCTCCCGGGACTATTCTGCGAATGAGCAGTTCTTC CASSSRDYSANEQFF
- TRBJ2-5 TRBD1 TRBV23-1 TGCGCCAGCAGTCAAGGTTATTTGGGGACAGAAGAGACCCAGTACTTC CASSQGYLGTEETQYF
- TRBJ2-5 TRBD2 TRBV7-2 TGTGCCAGCAGCCCCCAGAGCGGGGCCAAGACCCAGTACTTC CASSPQSGAKTQYF
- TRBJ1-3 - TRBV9 TGTGCCAGCAGGGGGGCCTTGGCTGGAAACACCATATATTTT CASRGALAGNTIYF
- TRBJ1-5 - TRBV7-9 TGTGCCAGCAGCTTATCGGGGACGCATCGACAGCCCCAGCATTTT CASSLSGTHRQPQHF
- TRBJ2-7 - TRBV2 TGTGCCAGCACTCAGATAGGGGGTCGTGGCTCCTACGAGCAGTACTTC CASTQIGGRGSYEQYF
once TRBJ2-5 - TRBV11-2 TGTGCCAGCAGCTTACCAGGGGTAGAGACCCAGTACTTC CASSLPGVETQYF
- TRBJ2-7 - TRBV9 TGTGCCAGCACTAAAGGGACCGGGAGCTACGAGCAGTACTTC CASTKGTGSYEQYF
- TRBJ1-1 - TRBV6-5 TGTGCCAGCAGTTACTCTGTAGGGCGAATGAACACTGAAGCTTTCTTT CASSYSVGRMNTEAFF
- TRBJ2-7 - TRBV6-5 TGTGCCAGCAGTTACCCATCGCAGGAACCCTACGAGCAGTACTTC CASSYPSQEPYEQYF
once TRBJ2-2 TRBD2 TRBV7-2 TGTGCCAGCAGCTTAGAGAGCGGGATCGGCACCGGGGAGCTGTTTTTT CASSLESGIGTGELFF
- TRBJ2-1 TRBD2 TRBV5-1 TGCGCCAGCAGCTCTCCTCCTAGCGGGGGGGCAGTTGAGCAGTTCTTC CASSSPPSGGAVEQFF
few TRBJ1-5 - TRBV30 TGTGCCTGGAGATCAAATCCCGGCCAGCCCCAGCATTTT CAWRSNPGQPQHF
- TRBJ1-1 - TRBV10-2 TGCGCCAGCAGTCTGAGCGGGGTGAGGAACACTGAAGCTTTCTTT CASSLSGVRNTEAFF
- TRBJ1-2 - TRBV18 TGTGCCAGCTCCCCCCGGACTGCAAGTGGCTACACCTTC CASSPRTASGYTF
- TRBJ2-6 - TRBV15 TGTGCCACCAGCAGAGTCGGGTACTCTGGGGCCAACGTCCTGACTTTC CATSRVGYSGANVLTF
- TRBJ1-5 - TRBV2 TGTGCCAGCAGCGCAGATAGCAATCAGCCCCAGCATTTT CASSADSNQPQHF
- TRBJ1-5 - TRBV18 TGTGCCAGCTCACCAGGCAGGTTAGATAGCAATCAGCCCCAGCATTTT CASSPGRLDSNQPQHF
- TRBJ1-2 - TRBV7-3 TGTGCCAGCAGCCTCCGGGGCGCGGGGGGATCCTATGGCTACACCTTC CASSLRGAGGSYGYTF
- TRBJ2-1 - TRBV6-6 TGTGCCAGCAGTTACAGCGAGACGTTCAATGAGCAGTTCTTC CASSYSETFNEQFF
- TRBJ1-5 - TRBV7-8 TGTGCCAGCAGCTTGTCCCACAGGGAGGATCAGCCCCAGCATTTT CASSLSHREDQPQHF
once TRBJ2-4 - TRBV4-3 TGCGCCAGCAGCCAAGACAGCTGGGACATTCAGTACTTC CASSQDSWDIQYF
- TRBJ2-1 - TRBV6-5 TGTGCCAGCAGCCGACTCCCTGTAGCCTACAATGAGCAGTTCTTC CASSRLPVAYNEQFF
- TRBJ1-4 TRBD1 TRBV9 TGTGCCAGCAGCGTAGGTTCCGGGACAGGGGCTGAAAAACTGTTTTTT CASSVGSGTGAEKLFF
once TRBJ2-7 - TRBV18 TGTGCCAGCTCACCCACCCGCGGGACACCAACGGGTGAGCAGTACTTC CASSPTRGTPTGEQYF
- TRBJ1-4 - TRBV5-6 TGTGCCAGCAGCCTCCCGACAGTCGAAAAACTGTTTTTT CASSLPTVEKLFF
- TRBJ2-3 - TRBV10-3 TGTGCCATCAGTGAGCCTGTGAGTTTGGGGGCGAACGCAGATACGCAGTATTTT CAISEPVSLGANADTQYF
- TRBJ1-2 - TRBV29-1 TGCAGCGTTTCGCCCCCAGGCTATGGCTACACCTTC CSVSPPGYGYTF
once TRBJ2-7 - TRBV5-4 TGTGCCAGCAGCTTAGGCATGGGCTACGAGCAGTACTTC CASSLGMGYEQYF
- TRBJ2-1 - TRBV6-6 TGTGCCAGCAGTTACTCTAGCGGCCCCTACAATGAGCAGTTCTTC CASSYSSGPYNEQFF
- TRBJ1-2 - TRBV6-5 TGTGCCAGCAGTCCCCCGGGAGTGTTGGAGGTCCCCTACTTC CASSPPGVLEVPYF
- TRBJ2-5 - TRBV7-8 TGTGCCAGCAGCTTAGAATGGGGGTACCAAGAGACCCAGTACTTC CASSLEWGYQETQYF